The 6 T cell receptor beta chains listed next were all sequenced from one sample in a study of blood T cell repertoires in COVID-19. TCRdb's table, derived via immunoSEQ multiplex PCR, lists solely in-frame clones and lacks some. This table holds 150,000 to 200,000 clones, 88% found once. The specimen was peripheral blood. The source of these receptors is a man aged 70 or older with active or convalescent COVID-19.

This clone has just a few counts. The CDR3 nucleotides read TGTGCCAGCAGTTCCCGAGAAAGCACTGAAGCTTTCTTT. Translation: CASSSRESTEAFF. The chain couples TRBV6-5 to TRBJ1-1; D remains unclear. This CDR3 has 13 residues. With 4 bases removed from V and 4 bases from J, the gap between germline ends came to 10 bases. In germline, CDR1 is MNHEY, CDR2 SVGAGI.

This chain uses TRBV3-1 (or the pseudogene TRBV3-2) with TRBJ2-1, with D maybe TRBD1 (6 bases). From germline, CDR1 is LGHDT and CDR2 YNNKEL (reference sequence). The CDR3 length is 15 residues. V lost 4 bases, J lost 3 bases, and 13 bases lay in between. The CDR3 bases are TGTGCCAGCAGCCTAATGACAGGCCACTACAATGAGCAGTTCTTC. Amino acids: CASSLMTGHYNEQFF.

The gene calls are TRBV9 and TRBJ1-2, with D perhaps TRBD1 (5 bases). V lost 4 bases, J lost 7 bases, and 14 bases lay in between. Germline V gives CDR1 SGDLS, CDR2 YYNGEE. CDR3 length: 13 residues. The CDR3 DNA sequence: TGTGCCAGCAGCCCCCAGGGAACGGGTGGCTACACCTTC. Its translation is CASSPQGTGGYTF.

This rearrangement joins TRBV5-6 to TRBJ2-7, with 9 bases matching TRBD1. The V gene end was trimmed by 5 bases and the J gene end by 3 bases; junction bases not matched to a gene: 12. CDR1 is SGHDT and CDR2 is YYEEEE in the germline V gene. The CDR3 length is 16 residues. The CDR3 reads CASSTGTGSALYEQYF. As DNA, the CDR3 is TGTGCCAGCAGTACCGGGACAGGGTCCGCCCTCTACGAGCAGTACTTC. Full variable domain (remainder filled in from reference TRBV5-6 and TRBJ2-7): DAGVTQSPTHLIKTRGQQVTLRCSPKSGHDTVSWYQQALGQGPQFIFQYYEEEERQRGNFPDRFSGHQFPNYSSELNVNALLLGDSALYLCASSTGTGSALYEQYFGPGTRLTVT.

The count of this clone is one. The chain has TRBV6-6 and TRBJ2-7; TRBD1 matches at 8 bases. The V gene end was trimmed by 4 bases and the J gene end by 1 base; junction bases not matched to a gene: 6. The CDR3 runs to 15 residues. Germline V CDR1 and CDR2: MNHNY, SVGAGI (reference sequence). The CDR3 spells CASSSSGGGSYEQYF. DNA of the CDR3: TGTGCCAGCAGTTCTTCAGGGGGCGGGTCCTACGAGCAGTACTTC.

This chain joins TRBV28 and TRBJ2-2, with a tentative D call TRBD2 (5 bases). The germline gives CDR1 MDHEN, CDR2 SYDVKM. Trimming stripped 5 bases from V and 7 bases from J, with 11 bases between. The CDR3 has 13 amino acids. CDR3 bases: TGTGCCAGCAGTAAACTAGGGCACGGGGAGCTGTTTTTT. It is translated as CASSKLGHGELFF.